These T cell receptor beta chains were read from a single sample in a study of T cell repertoires in cytomegalovirus infection. Their target antigens are unknown. TCRdb re-derived calls from the reads in MiXCR, one entry per CDR3 protein. The sample holds around 900,000 distinct CDR3 sequences; approximately 33% are singletons and the top ten take over 10%. Specimen: cultured CD8+ T cells from PBMCs, collected from culture after CMV antigen stimulation. These receptors were obtained from a human donor in good health (CMV status not recorded). Some clones in this sample may be carry-over from other donors' samples. Both conserved end residues are part of each CDR3. The order of the fields is CDR3 protein, CDR3 DNA, D gene, clone size, V gene, J gene. The D gene is left open where the match is weak. Clone size is shown for a subset of rows, as once, few, many or a class of expanded clone.

CASSHEEQYF,TGTGCCAGCAGCCACGAGGAGCAGTACTTC,-,-,TRBV14,TRBJ2-7
CASRPIEDTEAFF,TGTGCCAGCAGGCCCATAGAAGATACTGAAGCTTTCTTT,-,-,TRBV27,TRBJ1-1
CASSWEDRGLWLVYEQYF,TGTGCCAGCAGCTGGGAGGACAGGGGGCTTTGGTTGGTCTACGAGCAGTACTTC,TRBD1,many,TRBV7-2,TRBJ2-7
CASSYSSGTGNTF,TGTGCCAGCAGTTACTCGAGCGGGACCGGGAACACCTTC,-,-,TRBV6-5,TRBJ1-2
CASRSLASYEQYF,TGTGCCAGCAGATCATTGGCCTCTTACGAGCAGTACTTC,-,-,TRBV27,TRBJ2-7
CASSSIGVQNTEAFF,TGTGCCAGCAGCTCCATCGGGGTCCAGAACACTGAAGCTTTCTTT,-,many,TRBV7-6,TRBJ1-1
CSARDPTSGLPDTQYF,TGCAGTGCTAGAGACCCGACTAGCGGCCTGCCAGATACGCAGTATTTT,TRBD2,few,TRBV20-1,TRBJ2-3
CASWEHPDTQYF,TGTGCCAGCTGGGAGCACCCAGATACGCAGTATTTT,-,few,TRBV6-2/TRBV6-3,TRBJ2-3
CASSSTDFQETQYF,TGTGCCAGCAGTTCGACAGATTTCCAAGAGACCCAGTACTTC,-,-,TRBV6-2/TRBV6-3,TRBJ2-5
CSASSGGLLWRLNTEAFF,TGCAGTGCTAGTTCGGGAGGGTTGTTATGGAGGCTGAACACTGAAGCTTTCTTT,-,-,TRBV20-1,TRBJ1-1
CATSREHRGPNTEAFF,TGTGCCACCAGCAGAGAACATAGGGGCCCGAACACTGAAGCTTTCTTT,-,-,TRBV15,TRBJ1-1
CASSYSFAAGTNIQYF,TGTGCCAGCAGTTACTCTTTCGCAGCAGGCACCAACATTCAGTACTTC,-,-,TRBV6-5,TRBJ2-4
CASSATGEEETQYF,TGTGCCAGCAGCGCTACAGGGGAGGAGGAGACCCAGTACTTC,-,few,TRBV3-1,TRBJ2-5
CASSKDTYNEQFF,TGTGCCAGTTCTAAGGACACCTACAATGAGCAGTTCTTC,-,once,TRBV19,TRBJ2-1
CVSSHATRPGNQPQHF,TGTGTCAGCAGTCACGCGACAAGGCCCGGCAATCAGCCCCAGCATTTT,-,once,TRBV6-2/TRBV6-3,TRBJ1-5
CATSGQPNTGELFF,TGTGCCACCTCGGGACAGCCTAACACCGGGGAGCTGTTTTTT,TRBD1,many,TRBV7-9,TRBJ2-2
CASSGATGNTEAFF,TGTGCCAGCAGTGGGGCGACAGGGAACACTGAAGCTTTCTTT,-,-,TRBV6-1,TRBJ1-1
CSVEEGQAPAHYNEQFF,TGCAGCGTTGAAGAGGGTCAGGCCCCTGCGCACTACAATGAGCAGTTCTTC,-,-,TRBV29-1,TRBJ2-1
CASSYGAGKYGYTF,TGTGCCAGCAGTTACGGCGCAGGGAAGTATGGCTACACCTTC,-,-,TRBV6-6,TRBJ1-2
CASSAIGGFQYF,TGTGCCAGCAGTGCCATCGGGGGATTTCAGTACTTC,-,-,TRBV27,TRBJ2-4
CASLTTDFGQGWSKNIQYF,TGTGCCAGCCTGACGACCGATTTTGGACAGGGGTGGTCAAAAAACATTCAGTACTTC,TRBD1,-,TRBV6-1,TRBJ2-4
CASSYRDRGPSTDTQYF,TGTGCCAGCAGTTACCGGGACAGGGGGCCGAGCACAGATACGCAGTATTTT,TRBD1,few,TRBV6-2/TRBV6-3,TRBJ2-3
CASSQGAYTEAFF,TGTGCCAGCAGTCAGGGGGCTTACACTGAAGCTTTCTTT,TRBD1,few,TRBV6-8,TRBJ1-1
CASRVGLLRATGELFF,TGTGCCAGCAGGGTTGGCCTCCTAAGGGCCACCGGGGAGCTGTTTTTT,-,few,TRBV6-6,TRBJ2-2
CASSPKGGGAGNEQFF,TGTGCCAGCTCACCAAAAGGCGGGGGGGCCGGCAATGAGCAGTTCTTC,TRBD2,-,TRBV18,TRBJ2-1
CAISESGQSNQPQHF,TGTGCCATCAGTGAGTCGGGGCAGTCCAATCAGCCCCAGCATTTT,-,-,TRBV10-3,TRBJ1-5
CASSVASGPAGELFF,TGTGCCAGCAGCGTAGCGAGTGGACCCGCCGGGGAGCTGTTTTTT,-,-,TRBV9,TRBJ2-2
CASSIGGIDGYTF,TGTGCCAGTAGTATTGGAGGGATTGATGGCTACACCTTC,-,-,TRBV19,TRBJ1-2
CASSLKGGPNNEQFF,TGTGCCAGCAGTTTGAAGGGGGGGCCTAACAATGAGCAGTTCTTC,-,-,TRBV28,TRBJ2-1
CASSLWAGDREHKLGNQPQHF,TGTGCCAGCAGCTTATGGGCGGGGGACAGAGAACACAAGTTGGGCAATCAGCCCCAGCATTTT,TRBD1,many,TRBV7-2,TRBJ1-5
CASKHPTGPGGGYTF,TGTGCCAGTAAACACCCAACCGGGCCTGGCGGCGGCTACACCTTC,-,-,TRBV27,TRBJ1-2
CASRTRQGGTYGYTF,TGTGCCAGTCGGACTCGACAGGGAGGCACTTATGGCTACACCTTC,TRBD1,-,TRBV27,TRBJ1-2
CASSLAYFQGQGAEAFF,TGTGCCAGCAGCTTAGCGTATTTCCAGGGACAGGGGGCTGAAGCTTTCTTT,TRBD1,-,TRBV7-6,TRBJ1-1
CASGKVSEGYTF,TGTGCCAGCGGGAAGGTGTCGGAAGGCTACACCTTC,-,few,TRBV6-5,TRBJ1-2
CASSLTGLSMNTEAFF,TGTGCCAGCAGCTTGACAGGGCTCTCGATGAACACTGAAGCTTTCTTT,TRBD1,many,TRBV7-8,TRBJ1-1
CASSWGQGHNQPQHF,TGTGCCAGTAGTTGGGGACAGGGTCACAATCAGCCCCAGCATTTT,TRBD1,-,TRBV19,TRBJ1-5
CASSPDGWSTYNEQFF,TGTGCCAGTAGTCCAGACGGTTGGTCTACCTACAATGAGCAGTTCTTC,-,-,TRBV19,TRBJ2-1
CASSPPVDNEQFF,TGTGCCAGCAGCCCGCCGGTGGACAATGAGCAGTTCTTC,-,-,TRBV7-9,TRBJ2-1
CASSLAKGSDVGWNTIYF,TGTGCCAGCAGCTTAGCGAAAGGGAGCGATGTGGGTTGGAACACCATATATTTT,-,once,TRBV7-2,TRBJ1-3
CASSRSRAWDEQFF,TGTGCCAGCAGTCGCTCGCGGGCCTGGGATGAGCAGTTCTTC,-,-,TRBV28,TRBJ2-1
CASSDTGLEAFF,TGTGCCAGCTCCGACACGGGTTTAGAAGCTTTCTTT,-,many,TRBV12-3/TRBV12-4,TRBJ1-1
CSARDGAISYNSPLHF,TGCAGTGCTAGAGACGGGGCGATTTCCTATAATTCACCCCTCCACTTT,-,-,TRBV20-1,TRBJ1-6
CASSYSIGGLQDEQFF,TGTGCCAGCAGTTACTCGATTGGTGGGCTCCAGGATGAGCAGTTCTTC,-,-,TRBV6-8,TRBJ2-1
CASSSLQGAPGNTIYF,TGTGCCAGCAGCTCCCTACAGGGGGCGCCTGGAAACACCATATATTTT,TRBD1,many,TRBV7-2,TRBJ1-3
CAITQPQHF,TGTGCCATCACTCAGCCCCAGCATTTT,-,-,TRBV10-3,TRBJ1-5
CAIRWGAEQYF,TGTGCCATCAGATGGGGAGCAGAGCAGTACTTC,-,-,TRBV10-3,TRBJ2-7
CASSTWTSGGAWTDTQYF,TGTGCCAGCAGCACCTGGACTAGCGGGGGGGCCTGGACAGATACGCAGTATTTT,TRBD2,many,TRBV7-9,TRBJ2-3
CASSPLVGSSGALDEQFF,TGTGCCAGCAGCCCTCTAGTAGGGTCTAGCGGGGCCTTGGATGAGCAGTTCTTC,TRBD2,-,TRBV7-9,TRBJ2-1
CSVESPGTYEQYF,TGCAGCGTTGAAAGTCCGGGCACCTACGAGCAGTACTTC,-,-,TRBV29-1,TRBJ2-7
CASSYYGEANEKLFF,TGTGCCAGCAGTTACTACGGGGAGGCTAATGAAAAACTGTTTTTT,-,-,TRBV6-5,TRBJ1-4
CASSQAKRGGSDTQYF,TGTGCCAGCAGCCAAGCTAAGCGGGGGGGATCAGATACGCAGTATTTT,TRBD2,-,TRBV3-1,TRBJ2-3
CASSEDPGGVNQPQHF,TGTGCCAGCAGCGAAGACCCGGGGGGGGTCAATCAGCCCCAGCATTTT,-,many,TRBV7-9,TRBJ1-5
CASSELSYNEQFF,TGTGCCAGCAGTGAGCTCTCCTACAATGAGCAGTTCTTC,-,many,TRBV6-2/TRBV6-3,TRBJ2-1
CASRPIVPTGGNGETQYF,TGTGCCAGCAGACCTATCGTTCCTACAGGGGGCAACGGAGAGACCCAGTACTTC,TRBD1,-,TRBV7-9,TRBJ2-5
CASSPPTLVDTQYF,TGTGCCAGCTCACCACCCACATTGGTGGATACGCAGTATTTT,-,-,TRBV18,TRBJ2-3
CASTLQGGQPQHF,TGTGCCAGTACCCTGCAGGGTGGCCAGCCCCAGCATTTT,-,few,TRBV19,TRBJ1-5